This T cell receptor (beta chain) was captured in a study of blood T cell repertoires in COVID-19. About the study: The United States, Italy and Spain supplied acute and convalescent COVID-19 samples. The cDNA or gDNA used as material had been derived from T cells, B-cell-depleted T cells, or PBMCs.

Those who participated ranged in age from about 18 to 89 years and resided in 24 US areas. The assay was immunoSEQ multiplex PCR, and TCRdb's table has in-frame clones only and misses some. The sample carries almost 400,000 clones, roughly 90% recorded once. CDR3 length: 14 residues. Germline V gene sequence: CDR1 SGHTA, CDR2 FQGNSA. Deletions cut 7 bases from V and 5 bases from J, with 14 bases between. Sequenced input: PBMCs or T cells enriched from blood (not recorded which). This TCR came from a woman aged 25 to 39 with acute COVID-19. The genes are TRBV7-2 and TRBJ2-2; D might be TRBD2 (5 bases). In nucleotides, the CDR3 is TGTGCCAGCAACACGGGGATCGGGACCGGGGAGCTGTTTTTT. Translation gives CASNTGIGTGELFF.